What follows are 6 T cell receptor beta chains derived from one specimen sequenced in a study of Tregs in tolerant kidney transplant recipients. Assay used: immunoSEQ multiplex PCR; TCRdb lists only in-frame clones, some missing. The repertoire holds approximately 11,000 clones, with around 91% as singletons. No antigen is known for these receptors. Sequencing used Tregs from blood cultured with allogeneic cells, obtained before the transplant. These TCRs come from a human patient who received a combined kidney and bone marrow transplant.

This rearrangement joins TRBV7-2 to TRBJ2-5, with D perhaps given as TRBD1 or TRBD2 (6 bases each). The CDR3 length is 13 residues. Germline V gives CDR1 SGHTA, CDR2 FQGNSA. The V gene lost 3 bases and the J gene lost 4 bases, with 9 bases spanning the gap. CDR3 sequence: CASSFPGAETQYF. The CDR3 coding sequence is TGTGCCAGCAGCTTCCCGGGGGCAGAGACCCAGTACTTC.

The chain couples TRBV5-1 to TRBJ2-7, with a weak D call TRBD1 (5 bases). The CDR3 spans 13 residues. Deletions cut 2 bases from V and 3 bases from J, with 9 bases between. Germline V lookup: CDR1 SGHRS, CDR2 YFSETQ. The CDR3 region is CASSLGAFYEQYF. The CDR3 DNA reads TGCGCCAGCAGCTTAGGGGCTTTCTACGAGCAGTACTTC.

V and J are TRBV19 and TRBJ1-5, with D tentatively TRBD1 (5 bases). This CDR3 contains 17 residues. V lost 0 bases to trimming and J lost 0 bases, with 12 bases between them. The germline V gene has CDR1 LNHDA and CDR2 SQIVND (reference sequence). The CDR3 reads CASSIDRGFDSNQPQHF. Written as DNA, the CDR3 is TGTGCCAGTAGTATAGATCGGGGGTTTGATAGCAATCAGCCCCAGCATTTT.

The rearrangement joins TRBV5-4 to TRBJ1-5; possible D gene TRBD1, 5 bases. Trimming shortened V by 4 bases and J by 7 bases, and 18 bases separated the two germline ends. CDR1 and CDR2 (germline): SGHNT, YYREEE (reference sequence). The CDR3 is 15 residues long. The CDR3 region is CASSQDPGTDQPQHF. The CDR3 region has the DNA TGTGCCAGCAGCCAGGACCCAGGGACCGACCAGCCCCAGCATTTT.

The chain has TRBV15 and TRBJ1-2; no definite D call. The CDR3 covers 14 residues. Trimming pared 0 bases from V and 4 bases from J, leaving 9 bases between. The germline V gene has CDR1 LNHNV and CDR2 YYDKDF (reference sequence). CDR3 in DNA: TGTGCCACCAGCAGAGATGAAAGGACCTATGGCTACACCTTC. The encoded protein is CATSRDERTYGYTF.

The rearrangement joins TRBV19 to TRBJ1-1; no firm D call. CDR3 length: 16 amino acids. Germline V lookup: CDR1 LNHDA, CDR2 SQIVND (reference sequence). Trimming removed 5 bases at V and 1 base at J, with 17 bases between. CDR3 DNA: TGTGCCAGTAGTCCTTCGCCGGCAGGAAAGAACACTGAAGCTTTCTTT. This sequence encodes CASSPSPAGKNTEAFF. The variable domain in full, with the rest retrieved from reference TRBV19 and TRBJ1-1, is DGGITQSPKYLFRKEGQNVTLSCEQNLNHDAMYWYRQDPGQGLRLIYYSQIVNDFQKGDIAEGYSVSREKKESFPLTVTSAQKNPTAFYLCASSPSPAGKNTEAFFGQGTRLTVV.